This T cell receptor (beta chain) was sequenced in a study of T cell responses to AZD1222 COVID-19 vaccine. Study conclusions and caveats: Repertoires in all cases were sampled only once the peak T cell response had passed. Baseline seropositivity occurred in only a handful of AZD1222 recipients. In a largely white British group with more females than males, clonal diversity was possibly underestimated.

With regard to this clone: Its target is not known.

TCRdb's copy holds only in-frame clones and misses some; the assay was immunoSEQ multiplex PCR. The sample lists more than 140,000 clones, approximately 90% occurring once. The CDR3 loop spans 17 amino acids. Per the germline V gene, CDR1 is SGHRS and CDR2 is YFSETQ. The trim removed 4 bases at V and 1 base at J, leaving 10 bases unmatched. V gene TRBV5-1 combines with J gene TRBJ2-5, with TRBD1 matching over 10 bases. The sample consisted of peripheral blood, taken on day 0 of AZD1222 vaccination. The clonotype comes from an adult in good health. The CDR3 here is CASSMGQGRRPQETQYF. Here the CDR3 DNA reads TGCGCCAGCAGCATGGGACAGGGGCGACGACCCCAAGAGACCCAGTACTTC.